This T cell receptor (beta chain) was recovered during a study of CD8+ T cells in alopecia areata. Study context: Dosing with tofacitinib proceeded for 6 to 18 months, followed by 6 months off drug.

The sample's treatment: oral pan-JAK inhibitor, 5-10 mg twice daily. Collected material from alopecia areata patients comprised lesional scalp punch biopsies and peripheral blood. Sequencing used cDNA as its template, made by extracting RNA and reverse transcribing it. Using immunoSEQ multiplex PCR, the repertoire was profiled, and TCRdb retains in-frame clones only, with some absent. This sample has about 76,000 clones, with around 67% found just once. This clone has a single count. Its antigen remains unidentified. Study observations and caveats: Scalp clonality dropped significantly under tofacitinib, as did expanded CD8+ top-100 clones.

V dropped 3 bases and J dropped 4; count of bases not matched to a gene: 11. The CDR3 has 17 amino acids. The germline V gene encodes CDR1 LNHNV and CDR2 YYDKDF (reference sequence). Sequenced material: CD8+ T cells sorted from blood, taken at week 24, from a patient treated with tofacitinib. This TCR was sampled from a human donor with alopecia areata. The V and J genes are TRBV15 and TRBJ1-4; 7 bases line up with TRBD1. This CDR3 is CATSSTQEGAINEKLFF. The CDR3 region has the DNA TGTGCCACCAGCAGCACACAAGAGGGGGCAATTAATGAAAAACTGTTTTTT.